One and the same sample provided the 27 T cell receptor beta chains below, sequenced in a study of blood T cell repertoires in COVID-19. Here immunoSEQ multiplex PCR was the method, and the copy in TCRdb shows in-frame clones only, minus some. Here the sample spans 290,000 or so clones, roughly 87% being singletons. Specimen: peripheral blood. Source of these receptors: a man younger than 30 with active or convalescent COVID-19.

The chain carries TRBV19 and TRBJ2-3, with 13 nucleotides matching TRBD2. The trim removed 6 bases at V and 4 bases at J, leaving 1 base unmatched. The length of the CDR3 is 14 residues. The germline V gene encodes CDR1 LNHDA and CDR2 SQIVND (reference sequence). The CDR3 DNA reads TGTGCCAGTAGAGGGACTAGCGGGGCAGATACGCAGTATTTT. Translation: CASRGTSGADTQYF.

The chain links TRBV2 to TRBJ1-1, with 7 bases lining up with TRBD1. V trimming: 6 bases; J trimming: 6 bases; junction bases outside the gene matches: 7. Germline lookup yields CDR1 SNHLY and CDR2 FYNNEI. The CDR3 runs 13 residues. The CDR3 reads CASREAGGPEAFF. The CDR3 DNA reads TGTGCCAGCAGAGAGGCAGGGGGTCCTGAAGCTTTCTTT. Drawing the rest from reference TRBV2 and TRBJ1-1, the complete variable domain is EPEVTQTPSHQVTQMGQEVILRCVPISNHLYFYWYRQILGQKVEFLVSFYNNEISEKSEIFDDQFSVERPDGSNFTLKIRSTKLEDSAMYFCASREAGGPEAFFGQGTRLTVV.

V and J are TRBV3-1 (or the pseudogene TRBV3-2) and TRBJ1-2; a possible D gene is TRBD1 (6 bases). CDR3 length equals 15 residues. CDR1 and CDR2 (germline): LGHDT, YNNKEL (reference sequence). The V and J ends lost 4 bases and 2 bases respectively, with 14 bases between them. Written as DNA, the CDR3 is TGTGCCAGCAGCCTGACCCGGACAGTCAACTATGGCTACACCTTC. It codes for CASSLTRTVNYGYTF.

The V gene is TRBV6-5, the J gene TRBJ2-1, with 14 bases that match TRBD2. Germline V lookup: CDR1 MNHEY, CDR2 SVGAGI. With V trimmed by 7 bases and J by 9 bases, 2 bases remained unmatched. The CDR3 has 13 amino acids. CDR3 sequence reads: CASTGLAGVEQFF. The DNA of the CDR3 is TGTGCCAGCACGGGACTAGCGGGAGTTGAGCAGTTCTTC.

This clone was counted once. The chain employs TRBV6-6 and TRBJ1-2; tentatively, D is TRBD1 (6 bases). The germline V gene has CDR1 MNHNY and CDR2 SVGAGI (reference sequence). This CDR3 region has 14 residues. Between the trimmed V and J ends, which lost 7 bases and 4 bases, there was a span of 16 bases. The CDR3 spells CASTSTDRIYGYTF. The CDR3 DNA follows: TGTGCCAGCACCTCGACCGACAGGATCTATGGCTACACCTTC.

This chain connects TRBV28 to TRBJ2-1; D is perhaps TRBD1 (6 bases). Germline lookup yields CDR1 MDHEN and CDR2 SYDVKM. This CDR3 contains 15 residues. Trimming left V 3 bases short and J 7 bases short, with 16 bases between. The CDR3 bases are TGTGCCAGCAGTTTTTTTCTCTTAGGGACAAATGAGCAGTTCTTC. This codes for CASSFFLLGTNEQFF.

There are a few counts of this clone. The chain joins TRBV6-1 to TRBJ2-5; 7 bases line up with TRBD2. Germline lookup yields CDR1 MNHNS and CDR2 SASEGT. The CDR3 consists of 14 residues. The V segment lost 3 bases and the J segment 1 base; nucleotides outside the gene matches: 2. This CDR3 reads CASSEASGQETQYF. DNA for the CDR3: TGTGCCAGCAGTGAGGCTAGCGGCCAAGAGACCCAGTACTTC.

CDR3 in DNA: TGTGCCAGTAGTATGGTCTTTGGGGCCTCCTACGAGCAGTACTTC. Protein product: CASSMVFGASYEQYF. The chain joins TRBV19 to TRBJ2-7; weak D call: TRBD1 (5 bases). CDR1 is LNHDA and CDR2 is SQIVND in the germline V gene (reference sequence). Trimming left V 3 bases short and J 0 bases short, with 12 bases between. The CDR3 consists of 15 residues.

V gene TRBV5-1 combines with J gene TRBJ1-1; the D is unclear. The CDR3 runs to 16 residues. Trimming left V 2 bases short and J 1 base short, with 15 bases between. Germline CDR1 reads SGHRS; CDR2 reads YFSETQ. The CDR3 is CASSFLGAGSNTEAFF. The DNA of the CDR3 is TGCGCCAGCAGCTTTCTTGGAGCCGGTTCGAACACTGAAGCTTTCTTT.

V usage is TRBV5-8 and J usage is TRBJ1-2; 7 bases are shared with TRBD1. The CDR3 has 17 amino acids. The junction had 10 bases not matched to a gene; V was cut back by 1 base and J by 1 base. CDR1 SGHTS and CDR2 YDEGEE come from the germline V gene. The CDR3 DNA is TGTGCCAGCAGCTTGTCTGTTTCCGGGACAGATAACTATGGCTACACCTTC. This gives the protein CASSLSVSGTDNYGYTF.

The chain has TRBV7-2 and TRBJ1-1; possibly TRBD1 for D (6 bases). Trimming took off 6 bases at V and 7 bases at J, with 24 bases between the two ends. The CDR3 is 16 amino acids. Germline V gene sequence: CDR1 SGHTA, CDR2 FQGNSA. CDR3 region: CASRLNPLGQSYEAFF. The CDR3 DNA sequence: TGTGCCAGCAGACTAAACCCCCTCGGACAGTCATATGAAGCTTTCTTT.

V gene TRBV14 combines with J gene TRBJ1-2, with D possibly TRBD1 on 5 matching bases. The CDR3 extends over 14 amino acids. V was shortened by 2 bases and J by 7 bases, with 14 bases between the two germline ends. Germline values: CDR1 SGHDN, CDR2 FVKESK. The CDR3 protein is CASSQKNGGVGYTF. Here the CDR3 DNA reads TGTGCCAGCAGCCAAAAGAATGGGGGGGTTGGCTACACCTTC.

The chain's CDR3 is CASSLAPGSQETQYF. CDR3 DNA: TGCGCCAGCAGCTTGGCACCCGGGAGCCAAGAGACCCAGTACTTC. J is TRBJ2-5 and V is TRBV5-1, with a possible D match to TRBD2 (6 bases). The CDR3 is made up of 15 amino acids. V gave up 0 bases and J gave up 1 base, with 10 bases separating them. Germline CDR1 is SGHRS and CDR2 is YFSETQ. The full variable domain, its missing parts supplied by reference TRBV5-1 and TRBJ2-5, is KAGVTQTPRYLIKTRGQQVTLSCSPISGHRSVSWYQQTPGQGLQFLFEYFSETQRNKGNFPGRFSGRQFSNSRSEMNVSTLELGDSALYLCASSLAPGSQETQYFGPGTRLLVL.

V usage is TRBV7-8 and J usage is TRBJ2-1; D is ambiguous. Germline V gene sequence: CDR1 SGHVS, CDR2 FQNEAQ. V was cut by 3 bases and J by 6 bases, with 18 bases left in between. This CDR3 spans 16 amino acids. This CDR3 is CASSLFHYGESNEQFF. The DNA for the CDR3 is TGTGCCAGCAGCTTGTTCCATTACGGAGAGAGCAATGAGCAGTTCTTC.

The rearrangement joins TRBV7-9 to TRBJ1-4; 9 nucleotides line up with TRBD1. Germline V gene data show CDR1 as SEHNR and CDR2 as FQNEAQ (reference sequence). This CDR3 comprises 15 residues. V lost 5 bases and J lost 5; bases outside the gene matches: 6. Written as DNA, the CDR3 is TGTGCCAGCAGCACCACCGGGACAGGGAATGAAAAACTGTTTTTT. This codes for CASSTTGTGNEKLFF.

V and J are TRBV4-3 and TRBJ1-5; no firm D call. The V end lost 0 bases, the J end lost 11 bases, and 14 bases lay between the germline ends. In germline, CDR1 is LGHNA, CDR2 YSLEER. This CDR3 has 14 residues. CDR3 amino acids: CASSQDVSIRSQHF. The CDR3 DNA follows: TGCGCCAGCAGCCAAGATGTATCTATCCGGTCCCAGCATTTT.

A single count supports this clone. The chain uses TRBV30 and TRBJ1-5; 7 nucleotides align to TRBD1. The V gene end was trimmed by 4 bases and the J gene end by 0 bases; junction bases not matched to a gene: 9. Germline lookup yields CDR1 GTSNPN and CDR2 SVGIG (reference sequence). The CDR3 spans 16 residues. The CDR3 loop is CAWILGQDHSNQPQHF. The CDR3 coding sequence is TGTGCCTGGATCCTTGGACAGGACCATAGCAATCAGCCCCAGCATTTT.

J is TRBJ2-5 and V is TRBV10-3, with 7 bases lining up with TRBD2. V dropped 0 bases and J dropped 0; count of bases not matched to a gene: 7. The CDR3 is made up of 17 amino acids. Germline V gene sequence: CDR1 ENHRY, CDR2 SYGVKD. Here the CDR3 DNA reads TGTGCCATCAGTGAGTCGTATTTAGCGGGTTACCAAGAGACCCAGTACTTC. This sequence encodes CAISESYLAGYQETQYF.

The chain recombines TRBV19 with TRBJ2-7, with 11 nucleotides matching TRBD1. V trimming: 8 bases; J trimming: 5 bases; junction bases outside the gene matches: 8. Germline CDR1 and CDR2: LNHDA and SQIVND (reference sequence). This CDR3 has 14 amino acids. This chain's CDR3 is CASAGTGGMNEQYF. The CDR3 nucleotides read TGTGCCAGTGCCGGGACAGGGGGTATGAACGAGCAGTACTTC.

Here the CDR3 reads CASSLGTGNTIYF. The CDR3 nucleotides are TGTGCCAGCAGCTTAGGGACAGGAAACACCATATATTTT. The chain recombines TRBV13 with TRBJ1-3; D gene unclear. V lost 0 bases and J lost 4, with 4 bases in between. The CDR3 is made up of 13 amino acids. Germline V gene data show CDR1 as PRHDT and CDR2 as FYEKMQ (reference sequence).

The rearrangement uses TRBV7-2 and TRBJ1-2; D might be TRBD1 (5 bases). The CDR3 totals 16 residues. Germline CDR1 SGHTA, CDR2 FQGNSA. The ends were cut back, 0 bases at V and 8 bases at J, with 19 bases in the middle. CDR3 DNA sequence: TGTGCCAGCAGCTTAGCCCTTGGGCCGACAGAGAAAGGCTACACCTTC. Protein: CASSLALGPTEKGYTF.

The genes are TRBV4-1 and TRBJ1-4, with 10 bases that match TRBD1. V dropped 4 bases and J dropped 7; count of bases not matched to a gene: 0. CDR3 length equals 13 residues. Per the germline V gene, CDR1 is MGHRA and CDR2 is YSYEKL. Here the CDR3 reads CASSRTGGEKLFF. CDR3 nucleotide sequence: TGCGCCAGCAGCCGGACAGGGGGTGAAAAACTGTTTTTT.

The V call is TRBV5-6, the J call TRBJ2-5; TRBD1 matches at 8 bases. With V trimmed by 6 bases and J by 4 bases, 11 bases remained unmatched. The length of the CDR3 is 15 residues. Germline CDR1 is SGHDT and CDR2 is YYEEEE. CDR3 sequence: CASILRTGMRETQYF. Here the CDR3 DNA reads TGTGCCAGCATCCTTCGGACAGGGATGAGAGAGACCCAGTACTTC.

The rearrangement links TRBV19 to TRBJ2-5, with D perhaps TRBD2 (6 bases). Germline values: CDR1 LNHDA, CDR2 SQIVND (reference sequence). V shed 3 bases and J shed 2 bases, with 13 bases lying between them. This CDR3 is built from 15 residues. The CDR3 sequence is CASSIFGGPQETQYF. The DNA for the CDR3 is TGTGCCAGTAGTATTTTCGGGGGTCCACAAGAGACCCAGTACTTC. The full variable domain, completed using reference TRBV19 and TRBJ2-5, is DGGITQSPKYLFRKEGQNVTLSCEQNLNHDAMYWYRQDPGQGLRLIYYSQIVNDFQKGDIAEGYSVSREKKESFPLTVTSAQKNPTAFYLCASSIFGGPQETQYFGPGTRLLVL.

The chain joins TRBV4-1 to TRBJ2-7; tentatively, D is TRBD1 (6 bases). Germline V gives CDR1 MGHRA, CDR2 YSYEKL. The V end was cut by 0 bases, the J end by 3 bases, with 12 bases between. The CDR3 length is 15 residues. The CDR3 loop is CASSQDETGLYEQYF. As DNA, the CDR3 is TGCGCCAGCAGCCAAGATGAGACAGGACTCTACGAGCAGTACTTC.

The CDR3 is CASPRTAYNEQFF. CDR3 in DNA: TGTGCCTCTCCTCGCACGGCCTACAATGAGCAGTTCTTC. The chain combines TRBV24-1 with TRBJ2-1; the D is unclear. The length of the CDR3 is 13 residues. Germline lookup yields CDR1 KGHDR and CDR2 SFDVKD. V was trimmed by 12 bases and J by 2 bases, leaving 13 bases between them.

The V gene is TRBV5-6, the J gene TRBJ1-3; D uncertain. The V gene lost 1 base and the J gene lost 3 bases, with 8 bases spanning the gap. CDR1 and CDR2 (germline): SGHDT, YYEEEE. This CDR3 is 14 amino acids long. CDR3 sequence (DNA): TGTGCCAGCAGCTTGTTCGAGGTTGGAAACACCATATATTTT. Protein sequence: CASSLFEVGNTIYF.